The present TCR beta chain was sequenced within a study of T cell clones after liver transplantation (dated by TCRdb to between 2018 and 2020). In the study overall: Samples were obtained from ITN030ST, a randomized trial in which withdrawal of immunosuppression was attempted within 2 years of liver transplantation. Of the 8 liver transplant recipients making up the studied cohort, 3 were classified as tolerant and 5 as non-tolerant. Tolerance meant complete immunosuppression withdrawal for at least one year without liver enzymes rising beyond twice the upper limit of normal. Donor-reactive T cell clones were identified using TCRbeta sequencing after a pre-transplant mixed lymphocyte reaction and were then followed in post-transplant blood. As an antigen-independent comparator for the donor-reactive sequences, third party-reactive TCRbeta sequences from pre-transplant MLRs were identified as well. Blood samples were collected pre-transplant, pre-randomization before withdrawal, and post-randomization after either full withdrawal or failed withdrawal. The subjects received no induction therapy and were kept on standard immunosuppression until randomization at 12-24 months post-transplant. Of the eight recipients, a few were HCV-positive, while the remaining recipients had been transplanted for non-autoimmune, non-viral indications. General findings and caveats noted by the study authors: Donor-reactive sequences decreased more than third party-reactive sequences, which suggests partial antigen-specific deletion that was not related to withdrawal success. A significant post-transplant decrease in circulating donor-reactive CD4 TCRbeta sequences was observed in most of the 8 subjects, irrespective of tolerance or HCV status. Once repertoire turnover was taken into account, donor-reactive detection showed a significant reduction for CD4 in 7 of 8 subjects and for CD8 in 8 of 8. In two subjects, low numbers of available donor cells limited the measurable donor-reactive repertoire. Since no allograft tissue specimens were available, donor-reactive T cells may have migrated into the graft instead of being deleted. The conclusions were considered preliminary, being limited by small, heterogeneous patient numbers and non-standardized post-transplant time points.

The time point label corresponds to: pre-transplant. Thawed unstimulated PBMCs were stained for CD3, CD4 and CD8 and FACS-sorted into CD3+CD4+ and CD3+CD8+ populations. Each of the 8 studied subjects was randomized to immunosuppression withdrawal. The Qiagen DNeasy Blood and Tissue Kit was used to isolate genomic DNA. On this clone: Its antigen is currently not known. Base qualities are missing; no much larger clone stands one base away.

The CDR3 measures 13 amino acids from cysteine to phenylalanine. Only the CDR3 region is kept as DNA, spanning 39 bases read in frame from base 1. Trimming at the junction amounts to 0 bases on V and 4 bases on J, and the germline ends lie 7 bases apart. For CDR1 and CDR2, the germline V gene lists LGHNA and YSLEER. Using immunoSEQ, frozen genomic DNA was subjected to high-throughput TCRbeta CDR3 sequencing, a process that included PCR amplification, mapping, bias correction and internal controls. The study's processing was this. Productive rearrangements were retained, and unique TCRbeta sequences were defined by the CDR3 nucleotide sequence together with the V and J gene. For a sequence to be called donor-reactive, it needed a frequency of at least 0.01% and at least 5-fold expansion in CFSE-low cells compared with unstimulated pre-transplant cells. Minimum frequency thresholds were set for each subject based on the unstimulated sample with the lowest template count, ensuring at least 90% detection power. Jensen-Shannon divergence between the top 1000 TCRbeta sequences post- versus pre-transplant served as the measure of repertoire turnover. Two-sided Fisher's exact tests were used to test for changes in the detection of donor-reactive sequences. TCRdb's version of the immuneACCESS table is confined to in-frame rearrangements and falls short of the full clone set. An unresolved V gene accounts for under half of the shortfall where checked; the remainder is of unknown origin. V, J and clone size are those of that table, while D and trimming were read from the DNA. For this sample there are fewer than 25,000 clones; over 70% appear just once. The top ten hold over 10% of the sample.

The chain joins TRBV4-3 to TRBJ2-7; the D gene identity is not certain. The receptor was derived from a human donor who received a liver transplant. Sequencing used CD8+ T cells from blood, obtained before liver transplant. The CDR3 has the sequence CASSQDRSYEQYF. The DNA sequence is TGCGCCAGCAGCCAAGATCGAAGTTACGAGCAGTACTTC.